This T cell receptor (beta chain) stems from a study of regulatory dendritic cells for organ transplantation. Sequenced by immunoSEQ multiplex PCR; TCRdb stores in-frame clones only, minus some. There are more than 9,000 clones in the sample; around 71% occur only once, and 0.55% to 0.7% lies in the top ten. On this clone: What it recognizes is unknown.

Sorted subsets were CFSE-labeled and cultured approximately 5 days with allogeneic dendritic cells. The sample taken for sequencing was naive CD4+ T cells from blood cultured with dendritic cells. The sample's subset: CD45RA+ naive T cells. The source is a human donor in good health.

CDR3 sequence: CSVKQGANYGYTF. CDR3 sequence (DNA): TGCAGCGTTAAGCAGGGGGCTAACTATGGCTACACCTTC. The V and J genes are TRBV29-1 and TRBJ1-2; 7 nucleotides align to TRBD1. The CDR3 has 13 residues. J lost 0 bases, V lost 5 bases, and 3 bases had no gene match. Germline loops: CDR1 SQVTM, CDR2 ANQGSEA.